This T cell receptor (beta chain) was sequenced for a study of T cells in Graves' hyperthyroidism and ophthalmopathy. This clonotype was recorded at least ten times. Its antigen is still unknown. The CDR3 sequence is 15 residues long. CDR1 SQVTM and CDR2 ANQGSEA come from the germline V gene. Trimming took off 4 bases at V and 1 base at J, with 11 bases between the two ends. The study's findings and limits: Ophthalmopathy was distinguished from stable hyperthyroidism by 13 V-J signatures.

Regions amplified from RNA transcripts were the TCR beta CDR3 regions. Researchers ran a first-round RT-PCR on the TCR CDR3 using the HTBI primer set. One entry per CDR3 protein, called by TCRdb with MiXCR from the multiplex PCR reads. The data hold roughly 500,000 distinct CDR3 sequences, with around 50% observed a single time. The V call is TRBV29-1, the J call TRBJ2-6, with D possibly being TRBD1 (5 bases). The sequenced material came from peripheral blood or thyroid tissue (not recorded which). This receptor was identified in an adult woman with Graves' disease, either hyperthyroidism or ophthalmopathy (not recorded which). CDR3 DNA sequence: TGCAGCGTTGGAGCAGGGTCATCTGGGGCCAACGTCCTGACTTTC. Protein product: CSVGAGSSGANVLTF. The variable domain in full, with the rest retrieved from reference TRBV29-1 and TRBJ2-6, is SAVISQKPSRDICQRGTSLTIQCQVDSQVTMMFWYRQQPGQSLTLIATANQGSEATYESGFVIDKFPISRPNLTFSTLTVSNMSPEDSSIYLCSVGAGSSGANVLTFGAGSRLTVL.